This is a list of T cell receptor beta chains from one sample in a study of shared clonotypes between healthy human individuals. Sequenced by immunoSEQ multiplex PCR; TCRdb stores in-frame clones only, minus some. The sample records 2 million to 2.5 million clones, approximately 94% being singletons. The source material was naive CD4+ T cells sorted from blood. These receptors were obtained from a man between 18 and 35 years old in good health. Both conserved end residues are part of each CDR3. Fields, in order: J gene, D gene, clone size, V gene, CDR3 DNA, CDR3 protein. D genes are given only for firm matches. Part of the rows lack a size; the others show once, few, many or a class for expanded clones.

>TRBJ1-3|.|.|TRBV6-1
TGTGCCAGCAGTGACACCGCCGGCTTAGGGATCAACACCATATATTTT
CASSDTAGLGINTIYF
>TRBJ2-3|TRBD2|.|TRBV10-1
TGCGCCAGACCCCTAGCGGAGAAAAACACAGATACGCAGTATTTT
CARPLAEKNTDTQYF
>TRBJ1-2|.|.|TRBV4-1
TGCGCCAGCAGATCCAGGGATGGCTACACCTTC
CASRSRDGYTF
>TRBJ2-7|.|.|TRBV27
TGTGCCAGCAGTTTATCGGGGGGCGGAGCCTACGAGCAGTACTTC
CASSLSGGGAYEQYF
>TRBJ2-3|.|.|TRBV10-3
TGTGCCATCAGTGAGTCGACGGGACAAAGCACAGATACGCAGTATTTT
CAISESTGQSTDTQYF
>TRBJ1-2|TRBD1|.|TRBV27
TGTGCCAGCAGAAGTGCAGGGGGGCCCTATGGCTACACCTTC
CASRSAGGPYGYTF
>TRBJ2-3|TRBD1|.|TRBV5-1
TGCGCCAGCAGCCGGATCGGATACAGGGGCTCCAGCACAGATACGCAGTATTTT
CASSRIGYRGSSTDTQYF
>TRBJ1-4|TRBD1|few|TRBV7-8
TGTGCCAGCAGCTCATGGCGACAGGGAGTGAGTGAAAAACTGTTTTTT
CASSSWRQGVSEKLFF
>TRBJ1-6|.|.|TRBV30
TGTGCCTGGAGCCCGACAGGACCTAATTCACCCCTCCACTTT
CAWSPTGPNSPLHF
>TRBJ1-1|.|once|TRBV2
TGTGCCACCCAACCCGGACCGAACACTGAAGCTTTCTTT
CATQPGPNTEAFF
>TRBJ1-6|.|.|TRBV30
TGTGCCTGCCGGACCGATCCAACTTCACCCCTCCACTTT
CACRTDPTSPLHF
>TRBJ2-5|.|.|TRBV7-7
TGTGCTAGCAGCCTTAATTCCGGACGGAGCCAAGAGACCCAGTACTTC
CASSLNSGRSQETQYF
>TRBJ1-5|.|.|TRBV6-5
TGTGCCAGCAGTTCGAGGCTGCGGGATCAGCCCCAGCATTTT
CASSSRLRDQPQHF
>TRBJ1-3|.|.|TRBV10-3
TGTGCCATCAGTAGGGTATCTGGAAACACCATATATTTT
CAISRVSGNTIYF
>TRBJ2-3|TRBD1|.|TRBV6-1
TGTGCCAGCATCACAGGGGGAAAGACAGATACGCAGTATTTT
CASITGGKTDTQYF
>TRBJ2-3|.|once|TRBV29-1
TGCAGCGTTGTGGAGCGGGCTAGCACAGATACGCAGTATTTT
CSVVERASTDTQYF
>TRBJ2-1|.|.|TRBV4-3
TGCGCCAGCAGCCAAGGGCCCAGCTCCTACAATGAGCAGTTCTTC
CASSQGPSSYNEQFF
>TRBJ2-1|.|.|TRBV12-2
TGTGCAAGTCGCTTAGGGTTTCCCCGACCGGAGAATGAGCAGTTCTTC
CASRLGFPRPENEQFF
>TRBJ1-3|.|once|TRBV5-1
TGCGCCAGCAGCTCCCAGACTCCTAGCTCTGGAAACACCATATATTTT
CASSSQTPSSGNTIYF
>TRBJ1-5|.|.|TRBV6-1
TGTGCCAGCAGTGAACTGGTTGATCAGCCCCAGCATTTT
CASSELVDQPQHF
>TRBJ2-1|TRBD1|.|TRBV6-1
TGTGCCAGCAGTGAAGCCGGGACAGGGGACAATGAGCAGTTCTTC
CASSEAGTGDNEQFF
>TRBJ1-2|.|.|TRBV6-5
TGTGCCAGCGGAACCCCGTTCGACTGGGCCGGCTACACCTTC
CASGTPFDWAGYTF
>TRBJ1-4|TRBD1|.|TRBV7-8
TGTGCCAGCAGCCCCGGGACAGGGGGTGAAAAACTGTTTTTT
CASSPGTGGEKLFF